Described below is a single T cell receptor beta chain sequence and its context. This clonotype has ten or more counts. Its binding antigen is unknown. No base-level quality is on record; no much larger clone is a single base apart. Looking up the germline V gene yields CDR1 MGHDK and CDR2 SYGVNS. The germline ends are 5 bases apart after V is trimmed by 3 bases and J by 0 bases. The CDR3, from cysteine to phenylalanine, totals 13 residues. Here the CDR3 DNA is all that survives: 39 bases in frame from base 1. These data are taken from a study of identical twins (dated by TCRdb to 2016 to 2017). Notes on the research overall: The study deep-sequenced TCR alpha and beta repertoires from monozygotic twins, unrelated adults of various ages and cord blood to test whether fetal clonotypes persist. To rule out contamination, the twin experiments were replicated at different times with different library preparation protocols.

Libraries were prepared through 5' RACE. Reads for this sample came from an Illumina HiSeq 2000. Template switching added a universal primer binding site, and the final cDNA carried a unique molecular identifier that allowed TCR cDNA molecules to be counted accurately. First-strand cDNA for TCR alpha and beta chains was synthesized from specific primers in the conserved constant-segment region. To control for contamination, each cDNA library was double barcoded with a SMART-Mk sample barcode plus Illumina barcodes. TruSeq adapter sequences and Illumina sample barcodes were added in two successive PCR steps. The Illumina HiSeq platform was used with custom primers to sequence TCR alpha and beta cDNA libraries. The source study handled its data this way. Unique molecular identifiers were extracted from raw reads with MiGEC, and CDR3 positions were determined with MiXCR. Recombination models were inferred per individual with the repgenHMM and IGoR tools using an EM algorithm. The analysis of shared clonotypes was done with the tcR package in R, with sharing normalized by the product of cloneset sizes. Out-of-frame nonproductive sequences were analyzed to study raw recombination free of thymic and clonal selection effects. TCRdb cleaned the public reads at Q25 with fastp, built clones with MiXCR and kept in-frame beta chains. When rows share a CDR3 protein, they turn into one entry using the most common DNA and genes. TCRdb, not the original authors, processed these V and J calls. The sample table contains 450,000 to 650,000 distinct CDR3 sequences; only one count was recorded for around a tenth of them. Around 3% of the sample rests with the top ten.

Every donor was a healthy Caucasian. The twin cohort consisted of three pairs of female monozygotic twins, all aged about 18 to 29 years. Peripheral blood mononuclear cells were used as the source from which RNA for TCR libraries was isolated. What the study reported, not specific to this receptor: Out-of-frame TCR alpha sequences shared between twins showed an excess of low generation-probability sequences compared with coincidental sharing between unrelated individuals. A weaker excess of twin sharing was found in beta out-of-frame sequences because the signal-to-noise ratio was lowered by fewer shared sequences. In monozygotic twins, out-of-frame TCR alpha sharing was systematically underestimated by recombination models, although the models agreed with sharing between unrelated individuals. Conclusions relied on cross-sectional statistical analysis, since the same donors could not be followed over many years. Zero-insertion analyses could be partly confounded by invariant T cells such as MAIT and iNKT, although diverse VJ usage argued against such confounding for most clonotypes. Fewer insertions were carried by abundant cord blood beta clonotypes, a similar but weaker trend appeared in young adult naive repertoires, and no such trend appeared in memory repertoires.

These data also featured in a second study, about yellow fever vaccine responses in identical twins. As the second paper documents: The T cell response to vaccination in identical twins was reported by the authors to appear partly convergent and partly personalized. In the study, vaccine-responding T cell clones were precisely tracked in identical twins.

The sequence was collected from a woman under 30 in good health. The chain employs TRBV25-1 and TRBJ1-1, with the D gene too uncertain to name. Sequenced sample: PBMCs. The CDR3 here reads CASSDRMNTEAFF. In nucleotides, the sequence is TGTGCCAGCAGTGACCGCATGAACACTGAAGCTTTCTTT.